Listed here are 29 T cell receptor beta chains from one sample, sequenced in a study of blood T cell repertoires in COVID-19. The data were produced by immunoSEQ multiplex PCR, yet TCRdb's version contains in-frame clones alone and is incomplete. The top ten hold around 4.2% of the sample, which has about 8,000 clones, more than 90% seen once. The sequenced sample consisted of peripheral blood. Receptors were obtained from a woman aged 45-60 years with active COVID-19.

This clone was observed a single time. V gene TRBV7-3 combines with J gene TRBJ2-7; 10 bases are a match to TRBD2. The CDR3 is made up of 15 amino acids. Trimming cost V 5 bases and J 4 bases; bases outside gene matches: 8. CDR1 is SGHTA and CDR2 is FQGTGA in the germline V gene. CDR3 sequence (DNA): TGTGCCAGCAGCCTAAGCGGGACTAGCGATTACGAGCAGTACTTC. Translating it yields CASSLSGTSDYEQYF.

The CDR3 DNA reads TGTGCCAGCAGTGCAGGGGGCTGGTCCTACAATGAGCAGTTCTTC. Encoded protein: CASSAGGWSYNEQFF. The rearrangement links TRBV28 to TRBJ2-1; 8 nucleotides line up with TRBD1. The CDR3 length is 15 residues. Germline values: CDR1 MDHEN, CDR2 SYDVKM. Germline trimming cut 5 bases from V and 1 base from J; bases unmatched to any gene: 4.

The chain combines TRBV9 with TRBJ2-1; 7 bases line up with TRBD2. This CDR3 contains 15 residues. Germline V CDR1 and CDR2: SGDLS, YYNGEE. The V gene end was trimmed by 4 bases and the J gene end by 6 bases; junction bases not matched to a gene: 10. The DNA of the CDR3 is TGTGCCAGCAGCCCTCGGACTAGACTTGGCAATGAGCAGTTCTTC. This gives the protein CASSPRTRLGNEQFF.

The rearrangement links TRBV7-9 to TRBJ2-6; no firm D call. This CDR3 contains 15 residues. The V and J ends lost 8 bases and 0 bases respectively, with 11 bases between them. Germline CDR1 and CDR2: SEHNR and FQNEAQ (reference sequence). The chain's CDR3 is CASGSQSSGANVLTF. The CDR3 DNA is TGTGCCAGCGGATCACAGAGCTCTGGGGCCAACGTCCTGACTTTC.

The chain is built from TRBV10-3 and TRBJ2-3, with D maybe TRBD1 (6 bases). Germline CDR1 is ENHRY and CDR2 is SYGVKD. The ends were cut back, 3 bases at V and 3 bases at J, with 10 bases in the middle. The CDR3 length is 14 residues. CDR3 amino acids: CAISDHGQTDTQYF. The CDR3, as DNA: TGTGCCATCAGTGACCACGGACAGACAGATACGCAGTATTTT.

V usage is TRBV3-1 (or the pseudogene TRBV3-2) and J usage is TRBJ2-5, with D possibly being TRBD1 (5 bases). Germline CDR1 is LGHDT and CDR2 is YNNKEL (reference sequence). This CDR3 comprises 12 residues. V was cut by 0 bases and J by 7 bases, with 6 bases left in between. CDR3 in amino acids: CASSQERGTQYF. The CDR3 nucleotides read TGTGCCAGCAGCCAAGAAAGGGGGACCCAGTACTTC.

The gene calls are TRBV7-9 and TRBJ2-1, with a weak D call TRBD1 (7 bases). The CDR3 consists of 16 residues. Per germline, CDR1 SEHNR and CDR2 FQNEAQ (reference sequence). With 5 bases removed from V and 2 bases from J, the gap between germline ends came to 16 bases. CDR3 protein: CASSAEGAGTYNEQFF. CDR3 bases: TGTGCCAGCAGCGCAGAGGGGGCGGGAACCTACAATGAGCAGTTCTTC.

V is TRBV27 and J is TRBJ1-2; perhaps TRBD1 as D (6 bases). CDR1 is MNHEY, CDR2 SMNVEV, per germline (reference sequence). The CDR3 spans 15 residues. Trimming shortened V by 6 bases and J by 3 bases, and 17 bases separated the two germline ends. CDR3 region: CASRWSGGVDYGYTF. CDR3 DNA sequence: TGTGCCAGCAGATGGTCGGGGGGCGTGGACTATGGCTACACCTTC.

V is TRBV2 and J is TRBJ1-1, with a weak D call TRBD1 (6 bases). The CDR3 is made up of 13 amino acids. V gave up 4 bases and J gave up 1 base, with 7 bases separating them. In germline, CDR1 is SNHLY, CDR2 FYNNEI. DNA of the CDR3: TGTGCCAGCAGTGTACAGGGGAACACTGAAGCTTTCTTT. As protein: CASSVQGNTEAFF.

The chain couples TRBV28 to TRBJ1-1, with 8 bases lining up with TRBD1. The CDR3 spans 14 residues. Germline-derived CDR1 and CDR2 are MDHEN and SYDVKM. With V trimmed by 6 bases and J by 6 bases, 9 bases remained unmatched. The CDR3 sequence: CASSPTGAKPEAFF. The CDR3 nucleotides are TGTGCCAGCAGCCCGACAGGGGCGAAGCCTGAAGCTTTCTTT. Supplemented by reference TRBV28 and TRBJ1-1, the full variable domain reads DVKVTQSSRYLVKRTGEKVFLECVQDMDHENMFWYRQDPGLGLRLIYFSYDVKMKEKGDIPEGYSVSREKKERFSLILESASTNQTSMYLCASSPTGAKPEAFFGQGTRLTVV.

The chain is built from TRBV7-9 and TRBJ2-5, with TRBD2 as a possible D gene (5 bases). Trimming stripped 4 bases from V and 5 bases from J, with 17 bases between. This CDR3 has 15 amino acids. The germline CDR1 and CDR2 sequences are SEHNR and FQNEAQ (reference sequence). CDR3 region: CASSCELTKRETQYF. In nucleotides, the CDR3 is TGTGCCAGCAGCTGCGAACTAACAAAGCGGGAGACCCAGTACTTC.

The rearrangement joins TRBV5-1 to TRBJ2-2; TRBD2 agrees at 11 bases. J lost 5 bases, V lost 1 base, and 4 bases had no gene match. The length of the CDR3 is 16 residues. Germline assignment: CDR1 SGHRS and CDR2 YFSETQ. The CDR3 reads CASSLPSSGRTGELFF. The CDR3 region has the DNA TGCGCCAGCAGCTTGCCTTCTAGCGGGAGGACCGGGGAGCTGTTTTTT.

The rearrangement joins TRBV7-9 to TRBJ1-1, with D uncertain. Looked up from germline, CDR1 is SEHNR and CDR2 is FQNEAQ (reference sequence). The CDR3 totals 14 residues. Trimming shortened V by 2 bases and J by 0 bases, and 7 bases separated the two germline ends. The CDR3 DNA follows: TGTGCCAGCAGCTTATACCAGATGAACACTGAAGCTTTCTTT. Translation: CASSLYQMNTEAFF.

The gene calls are TRBV16 and TRBJ1-5, with TRBD1 identical over 7 bases. V was pared by 4 bases and J by 1 base, with 4 bases of the junction left unmatched. This CDR3 is built from 15 residues. Per germline, CDR1 KGHSY and CDR2 FQNENV. The CDR3 nucleotides are TGTGCCAGCAGCCTGGGGGGACAGAGCAATCAGCCCCAGCATTTT. Amino acid sequence: CASSLGGQSNQPQHF. Full variable domain (remainder filled in from reference TRBV16 and TRBJ1-5): GEEVAQTPKHLVRGEGQKAKLYCAPIKGHSYVFWYQQVLKNEFKFLISFQNENVFDETGMPKERFSAKCLPNSPCSLEIQATKLEDSAVYFCASSLGGQSNQPQHFGDGTRLSIL.

The rearrangement uses TRBV29-1 and TRBJ2-7; weak D call: TRBD1 (6 bases). The V and J ends lost 2 bases and 4 bases respectively, with 9 bases between them. The germline V gene encodes CDR1 SQVTM and CDR2 ANQGSEA. This CDR3 comprises 12 residues. This chain's CDR3 is CSVESGVYEQYF. The CDR3 nucleotides are TGCAGCGTTGAATCAGGGGTGTACGAGCAGTACTTC.

The chain links TRBV19 to TRBJ2-7, with 11 bases matching TRBD2. The germline V gene has CDR1 LNHDA and CDR2 SQIVND (reference sequence). The CDR3 runs 15 residues. Germline trimming cut 6 bases from V and 2 bases from J; bases unmatched to any gene: 6. CDR3 loop: CASSSGTSGTYEQYF. The CDR3 DNA reads TGTGCCAGTAGCAGCGGGACTAGCGGCACCTACGAGCAGTACTTC. The variable domain in full, with the rest retrieved from reference TRBV19 and TRBJ2-7, is DGGITQSPKYLFRKEGQNVTLSCEQNLNHDAMYWYRQDPGQGLRLIYYSQIVNDFQKGDIAEGYSVSREKKESFPLTVTSAQKNPTAFYLCASSSGTSGTYEQYFGPGTRLTVT.

This rearrangement joins TRBV10-2 to TRBJ2-7; TRBD2 matches 7 bases. The J segment lost 2 bases and the V segment lost 3 bases, leaving 7 bases of the junction unmatched. The CDR3 totals 15 residues. Germline V CDR1 and CDR2: WSHSY, SAAADI. In DNA form, the CDR3 reads TGCGCCAGCAGTGACCAGGGCGGGAGAACCTACGAGCAGTACTTC. Amino acids: CASSDQGGRTYEQYF.

The chain is built from TRBV9 and TRBJ1-1; the D is unclear. Trimming pared 4 bases from V and 5 bases from J, leaving 12 bases between. Germline CDR1 SGDLS, CDR2 YYNGEE. The length of the CDR3 is 13 residues. The chain's CDR3 is CASSPGLVTEAFF. CDR3 nucleotides: TGTGCCAGCAGCCCAGGACTGGTAACTGAAGCTTTCTTT.

This clone was found a few times. CDR3 bases: TGTGCCATCAGTGCGGCTAGCGGGAGGGCCTATGGCACCGGGGAGCTGTTTTTT. Protein: CAISAASGRAYGTGELFF. This chain uses TRBV10-3 with TRBJ2-2, with TRBD2 matching over 12 bases. Germline V gene lookup returns CDR1 ENHRY and CDR2 SYGVKD. The length of the CDR3 is 18 residues. The trim removed 4 bases at V and 4 bases at J, leaving 10 bases unmatched.

V usage is TRBV24-1 and J usage is TRBJ2-5; the D gene is possibly TRBD1 (5 bases). Trimming shortened V by 3 bases and J by 4 bases, and 11 bases separated the two germline ends. CDR3 length equals 14 residues. Germline V gene sequence: CDR1 KGHDR, CDR2 SFDVKD. The CDR3 sequence is CATSDMGLGETQYF. CDR3 coding DNA: TGTGCCACCAGTGATATGGGGCTGGGAGAGACCCAGTACTTC.

The CDR3 nucleotides read TGTGCCAGCAGCTTTGACCGTCTAGCGGTCATCTACGAGCAGTACTTC. This codes for CASSFDRLAVIYEQYF. The chain uses TRBV5-4 and TRBJ2-7; the match to TRBD2 covers 7 bases. Trimming at V came to 2 bases and at J to 3 bases, leaving 11 bases not matched to a gene. The CDR3 length is 16 residues. Germline assignment: CDR1 SGHNT and CDR2 YYREEE (reference sequence).

The CDR3 here is CASSLGPIGGGSYEQYF. The CDR3 DNA reads as TGCGCCAGCAGCTTGGGTCCCATCGGGGGGGGGTCCTACGAGCAGTACTTC. The V gene is TRBV5-1, the J gene TRBJ2-7, with 8 bases aligning to TRBD2. The germline V gene has CDR1 SGHRS and CDR2 YFSETQ. This CDR3 has 17 residues. After removal of 0 bases from V and 1 base from J, the junction contained 9 bases not matched to a gene.

This chain links TRBV5-4 with TRBJ2-2; 7 nucleotides align to TRBD2. The CDR3 is 15 residues long. CDR1 SGHNT and CDR2 YYREEE come from the germline V gene (reference sequence). Trimming cost V 1 base and J 7 bases; bases outside gene matches: 7. DNA of the CDR3: TGTGCCAGCAGCTTGTCAACGGGAGGCGGCGGGGAGCTGTTTTTT. This sequence encodes CASSLSTGGGGELFF.

The chain combines TRBV6-5 with TRBJ1-2, with D possibly matching TRBD1 (6 bases). The CDR3 spans 15 residues. Germline V lookup: CDR1 MNHEY, CDR2 SVGAGI. V shed 7 bases and J shed 2 bases, with 17 bases lying between them. In DNA form, the CDR3 reads TGTGCCAGCAAAATCCAGGGGTCGGGGAACTATGGCTACACCTTC. Amino acid sequence: CASKIQGSGNYGYTF.

The rearrangement uses TRBV7-6 and TRBJ2-5, with TRBD1 identical over 7 bases. The CDR3 loop spans 15 amino acids. CDR1 and CDR2 from the germline V gene are SGHVS and FNYEAQ. V dropped 5 bases and J dropped 2; count of bases not matched to a gene: 8. The CDR3 nucleotides are TGTGCCAGCAGCCCAACGGACAGGCTTCAAGAGACCCAGTACTTC. It yields the protein CASSPTDRLQETQYF.

The genes are TRBV3-1 (or the pseudogene TRBV3-2) and TRBJ2-7; 10 bases align to TRBD1. This CDR3 has 15 amino acids. In germline, CDR1 is LGHDT, CDR2 YNNKEL (reference sequence). The V segment lost 4 bases and the J segment 6 bases; nucleotides outside the gene matches: 9. CDR3 region: CASSPYRDRGSEQYF. The CDR3 nucleotides read TGTGCCAGCAGCCCATACCGGGACAGGGGATCCGAGCAGTACTTC.

The chain has TRBV6-5 and TRBJ1-2; the D gene is possibly TRBD1 (6 bases). CDR3 length: 15 residues. The V and J ends lost 2 bases and 6 bases respectively, with 16 bases between them. The germline V gene has CDR1 MNHEY and CDR2 SVGAGI. CDR3 in amino acids: CASSYQWGGRNGYTF. CDR3 bases: TGTGCCAGCAGTTACCAGTGGGGGGGCAGGAATGGCTACACCTTC.

The chain links TRBV2 to TRBJ2-1, with a tentative D call TRBD2 (6 bases). The germline V gene has CDR1 SNHLY and CDR2 FYNNEI. The length of the CDR3 is 13 residues. V was trimmed by 7 bases and J by 4 bases, leaving 11 bases between them. CDR3 nucleotides: TGTGCCAGCACGGGGGACCTTTACAATGAGCAGTTCTTC. Amino acid sequence: CASTGDLYNEQFF.

The chain combines TRBV4-1 with TRBJ2-7; 9 bases are a match to TRBD1. Germline values: CDR1 MGHRA, CDR2 YSYEKL. This CDR3 has 16 residues. V lost 3 bases, J lost 6 bases, and 12 bases stayed unmatched. CDR3 loop: CASSQLPGQGGGEQYF. In nucleotides, the CDR3 is TGCGCCAGCAGCCAGCTTCCGGGACAGGGCGGGGGCGAGCAGTACTTC.